The present T cell receptor beta chain was sequenced within a study of read filtering for tumor transcriptome and immune sequencing. Many counts were recorded for this clonotype. From 300 to 450 ng of RNA, a library with molecular barcoded alpha/delta and beta/gamma adaptors was made. TCRdb processed the reads anew with MiXCR; each CDR3 protein has one entry. There are around 41,000 distinct CDR3 sequences in the sample; over 9.5% occur only once, and around 32% lies in the top ten. Germline V gene data show CDR1 as SQVTM and CDR2 as ANQGSEA. V lost 7 bases and J lost 7, with 10 bases in between. This CDR3 comprises 10 residues.

The sample comprised a population of CD138-negative cells sorted from bone marrow. This TCR was recovered from a donor aged 40 or over with multiple myeloma. The V call is TRBV29-1, the J call TRBJ2-5, with D possibly TRBD2 on 5 matching bases. CDR3 sequence reads: CSAGGGTQYF. The CDR3 region has the DNA TGCAGCGCCGGAGGAGGGACCCAGTACTTC. Looking up the rest from reference TRBV29-1 and TRBJ2-5 gives the full variable domain: SAVISQKPSRDICQRGTSLTIQCQVDSQVTMMFWYRQQPGQSLTLIATANQGSEATYESGFVIDKFPISRPNLTFSTLTVSNMSPEDSSIYLCSAGGGTQYFGPGTRLLVL.